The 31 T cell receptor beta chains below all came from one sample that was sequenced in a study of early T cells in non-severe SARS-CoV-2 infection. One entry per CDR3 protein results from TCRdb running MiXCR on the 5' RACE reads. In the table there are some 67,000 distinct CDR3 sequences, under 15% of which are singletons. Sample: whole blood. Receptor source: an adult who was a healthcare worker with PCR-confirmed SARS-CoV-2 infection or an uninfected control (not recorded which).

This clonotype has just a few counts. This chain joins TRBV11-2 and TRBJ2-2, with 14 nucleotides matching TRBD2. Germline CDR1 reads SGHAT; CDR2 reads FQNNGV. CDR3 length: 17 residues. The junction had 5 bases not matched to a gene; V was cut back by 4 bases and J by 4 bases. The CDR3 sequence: CASSSRLAGGRTGELFF. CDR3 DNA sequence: TGTGCCAGCAGCTCACGACTAGCGGGGGGGCGCACCGGGGAGCTGTTTTTT.

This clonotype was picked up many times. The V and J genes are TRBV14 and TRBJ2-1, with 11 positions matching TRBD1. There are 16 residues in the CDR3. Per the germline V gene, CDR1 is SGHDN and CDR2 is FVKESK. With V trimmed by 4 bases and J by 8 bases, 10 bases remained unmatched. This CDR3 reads CASSRLGQGAFYEQFF. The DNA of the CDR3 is TGTGCCAGCAGCCGCTTAGGACAGGGGGCGTTCTATGAGCAGTTCTTC.

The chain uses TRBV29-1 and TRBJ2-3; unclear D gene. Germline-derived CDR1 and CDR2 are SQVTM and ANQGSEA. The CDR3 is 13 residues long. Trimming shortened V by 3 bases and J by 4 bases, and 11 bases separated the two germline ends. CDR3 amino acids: CSVDGPTADTQYF. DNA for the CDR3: TGCAGCGTTGATGGACCCACCGCAGATACGCAGTATTTT.

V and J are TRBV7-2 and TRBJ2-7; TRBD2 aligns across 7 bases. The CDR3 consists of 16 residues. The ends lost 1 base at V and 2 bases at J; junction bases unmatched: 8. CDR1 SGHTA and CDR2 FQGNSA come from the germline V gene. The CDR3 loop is CASSLGSSGNTYEQYF. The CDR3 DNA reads TGTGCCAGCAGCTTAGGGTCTAGCGGAAATACCTACGAGCAGTACTTC.

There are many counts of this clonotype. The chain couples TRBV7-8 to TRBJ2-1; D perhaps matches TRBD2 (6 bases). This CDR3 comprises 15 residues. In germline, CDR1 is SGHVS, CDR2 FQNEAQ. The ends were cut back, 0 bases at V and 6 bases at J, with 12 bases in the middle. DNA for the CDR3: TGTGCCAGCAGCTTAGCCACGGGACTTAGCAATGAGCAGTTCTTC. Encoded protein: CASSLATGLSNEQFF.

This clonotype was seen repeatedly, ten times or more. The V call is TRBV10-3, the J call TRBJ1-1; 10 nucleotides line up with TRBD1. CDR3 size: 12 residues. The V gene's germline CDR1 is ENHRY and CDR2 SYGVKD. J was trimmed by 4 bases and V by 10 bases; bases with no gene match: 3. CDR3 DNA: TGTGCCACGGGACAGGGGTCCACTGAAGCTTTCTTT. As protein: CATGQGSTEAFF.

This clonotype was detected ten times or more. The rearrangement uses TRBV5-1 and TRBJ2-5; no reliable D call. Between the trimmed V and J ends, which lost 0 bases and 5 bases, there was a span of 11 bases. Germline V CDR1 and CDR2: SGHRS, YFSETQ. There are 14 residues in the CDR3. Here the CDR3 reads CASSLGSVEETQYF. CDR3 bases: TGCGCCAGCAGCTTGGGGTCAGTCGAGGAGACCCAGTACTTC.

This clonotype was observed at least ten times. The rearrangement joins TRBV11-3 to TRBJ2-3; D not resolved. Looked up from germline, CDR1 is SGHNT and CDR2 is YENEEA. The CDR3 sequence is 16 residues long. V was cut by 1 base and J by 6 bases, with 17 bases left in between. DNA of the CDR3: TGTGCCAGCAGCTTAGGGGGTACGGCTTTCATGGATACGCAGTATTTT. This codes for CASSLGGTAFMDTQYF.

The CDR3 sequence is CASSSGLAAPYNEQFF. The CDR3 DNA follows: TGTGCCAGCAGCTCGGGACTAGCGGCGCCCTACAATGAGCAGTTCTTC. The chain carries TRBV7-3 and TRBJ2-1; 11 nucleotides match TRBD2. Trimming at V came to 4 bases and at J to 2 bases, leaving 4 bases not matched to a gene. The CDR3 is 16 residues long. Germline V gene lookup returns CDR1 SGHTA and CDR2 FQGTGA. The full variable domain, completed using reference TRBV7-3 and TRBJ2-1, is GAGVSQTPSNKVTEKGKYVELRCDPISGHTALYWYRQSLGQGPEFLIYFQGTGAADDSGLPNDRFFAVRPEGSVSTLKIQRTERGDSAVYLCASSSGLAAPYNEQFFGPGTRLTVL.

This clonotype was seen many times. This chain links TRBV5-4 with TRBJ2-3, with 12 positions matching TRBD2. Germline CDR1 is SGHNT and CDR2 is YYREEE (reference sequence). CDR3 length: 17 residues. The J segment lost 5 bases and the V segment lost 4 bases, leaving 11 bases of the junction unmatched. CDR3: CASSPETSGSMQDTQYF. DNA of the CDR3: TGTGCCAGCAGCCCGGAGACTAGCGGGAGTATGCAAGATACGCAGTATTTT. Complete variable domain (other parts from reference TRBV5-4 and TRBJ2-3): ETGVTQSPTHLIKTRGQQVTLRCSSQSGHNTVSWYQQALGQGPQFIFQYYREEENGRGNFPPRFSGLQFPNYSSELNVNALELDDSALYLCASSPETSGSMQDTQYFGPGTRLTVL.

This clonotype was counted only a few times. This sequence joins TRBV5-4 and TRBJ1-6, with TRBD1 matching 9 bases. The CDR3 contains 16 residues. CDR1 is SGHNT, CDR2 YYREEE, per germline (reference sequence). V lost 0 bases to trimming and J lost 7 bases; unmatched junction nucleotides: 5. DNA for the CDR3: TGTGCCAGCAGCTTGGGGGGACAGGGTGGAAATTCACCCCTCCACTTT. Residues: CASSLGGQGGNSPLHF. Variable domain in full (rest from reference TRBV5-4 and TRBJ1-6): ETGVTQSPTHLIKTRGQQVTLRCSSQSGHNTVSWYQQALGQGPQFIFQYYREEENGRGNFPPRFSGLQFPNYSSELNVNALELDDSALYLCASSLGGQGGNSPLHFGNGTRLTVT.

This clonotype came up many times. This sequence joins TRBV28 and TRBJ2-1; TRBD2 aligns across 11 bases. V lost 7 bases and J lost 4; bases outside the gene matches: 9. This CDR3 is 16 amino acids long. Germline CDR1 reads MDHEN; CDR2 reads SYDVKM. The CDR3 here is CASTRPGLAVYNEQFF. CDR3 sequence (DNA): TGTGCCAGCACCCGACCGGGACTAGCGGTTTACAATGAGCAGTTCTTC.

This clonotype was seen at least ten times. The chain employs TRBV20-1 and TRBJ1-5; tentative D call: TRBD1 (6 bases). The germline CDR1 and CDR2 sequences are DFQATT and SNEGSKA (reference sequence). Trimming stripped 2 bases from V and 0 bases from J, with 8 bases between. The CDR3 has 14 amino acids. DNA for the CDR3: TGCAGTGCTAGATGGGGGCCTAGCAATCAGCCCCAGCATTTT. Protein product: CSARWGPSNQPQHF.

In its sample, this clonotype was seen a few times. CDR3 sequence: CASSPHKQETQYF. CDR3 DNA sequence: TGTGCCAGCTCACCACACAAGCAAGAGACCCAGTACTTC. V gene TRBV18 combines with J gene TRBJ2-5; D not certain. Per germline, CDR1 KGHSH and CDR2 LQKENI. The germline V and J ends were trimmed by 1 base and 2 bases, with 5 bases remaining between them. The CDR3 has 13 residues.

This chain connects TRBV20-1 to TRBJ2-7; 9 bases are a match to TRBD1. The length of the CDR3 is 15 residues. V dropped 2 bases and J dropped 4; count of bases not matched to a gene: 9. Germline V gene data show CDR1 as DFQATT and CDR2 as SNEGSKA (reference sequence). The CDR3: CSARLNRGLIYEQYF. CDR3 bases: TGCAGTGCTAGACTTAACAGGGGGCTAATTTACGAGCAGTACTTC.

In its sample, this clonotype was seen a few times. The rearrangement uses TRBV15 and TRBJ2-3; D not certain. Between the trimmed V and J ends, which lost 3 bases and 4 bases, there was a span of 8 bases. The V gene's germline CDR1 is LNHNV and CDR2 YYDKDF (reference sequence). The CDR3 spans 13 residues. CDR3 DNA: TGTGCCACCAGCAGGGAGAAGGCAGATACGCAGTATTTT. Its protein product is CATSREKADTQYF.

CDR3 nucleotide sequence: TGTGCCAGCAGTTACTTGGGGGAGTCCCAAGGCTACACCTTC. Its protein is CASSYLGESQGYTF. This chain connects TRBV6-5 to TRBJ1-2, with D possibly TRBD1 on 5 matching bases. V dropped 1 base and J dropped 8 bases, with 14 bases sitting between them. This CDR3 region has 14 residues. Germline CDR1 MNHEY, CDR2 SVGAGI.

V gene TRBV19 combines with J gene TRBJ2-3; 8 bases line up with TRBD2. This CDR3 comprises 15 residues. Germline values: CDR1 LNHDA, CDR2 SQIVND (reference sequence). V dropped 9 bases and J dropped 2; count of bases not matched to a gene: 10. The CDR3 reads CASTALADLTDTQYF. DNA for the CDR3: TGTGCCAGCACGGCACTAGCGGACCTCACAGATACGCAGTATTTT.

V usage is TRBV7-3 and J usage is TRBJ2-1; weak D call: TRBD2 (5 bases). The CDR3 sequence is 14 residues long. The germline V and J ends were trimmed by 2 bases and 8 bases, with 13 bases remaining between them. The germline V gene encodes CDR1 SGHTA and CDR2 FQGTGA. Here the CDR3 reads CASSLFAGGDEQFF. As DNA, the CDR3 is TGTGCCAGCAGCTTATTTGCGGGCGGCGATGAGCAGTTCTTC.

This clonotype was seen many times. The CDR3, as DNA: TGCAGTGCTAGAGGCCCGGGGGGGGCCACAGATACGCAGTATTTT. Translated, it gives CSARGPGGATDTQYF. The chain couples TRBV20-1 to TRBJ2-3; 8 positions agree with TRBD2. The germline gives CDR1 DFQATT, CDR2 SNEGSKA (reference sequence). This CDR3 is built from 15 residues. J gave up 2 bases and V 1 base, and 5 bases lay outside the gene matches.

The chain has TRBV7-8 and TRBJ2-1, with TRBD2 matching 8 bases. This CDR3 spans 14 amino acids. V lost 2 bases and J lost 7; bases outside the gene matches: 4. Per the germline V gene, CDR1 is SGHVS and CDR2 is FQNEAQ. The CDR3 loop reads CASSLSGGGNEQFF. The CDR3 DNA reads TGTGCCAGCAGCTTAAGCGGGGGAGGGAATGAGCAGTTCTTC.

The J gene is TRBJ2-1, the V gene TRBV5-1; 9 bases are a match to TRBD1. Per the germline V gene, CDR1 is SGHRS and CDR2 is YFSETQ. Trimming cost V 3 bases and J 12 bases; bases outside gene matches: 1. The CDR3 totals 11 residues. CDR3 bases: TGCGCCAGCAGCTCGACAGGGGGGCAGTTCTTC. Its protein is CASSSTGGQFF. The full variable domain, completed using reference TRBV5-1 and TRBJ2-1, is KAGVTQTPRYLIKTRGQQVTLSCSPISGHRSVSWYQQTPGQGLQFLFEYFSETQRNKGNFPGRFSGRQFSNSRSEMNVSTLELGDSALYLCASSSTGGQFFGPGTRLTVL.

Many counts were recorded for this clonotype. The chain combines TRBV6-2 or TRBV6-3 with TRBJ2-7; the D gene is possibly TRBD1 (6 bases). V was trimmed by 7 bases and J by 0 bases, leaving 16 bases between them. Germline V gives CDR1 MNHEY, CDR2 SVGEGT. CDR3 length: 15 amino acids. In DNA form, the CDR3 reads TGTGCCAGCACCAACCCAGGGGCGAGCTCCTACGAGCAGTACTTC. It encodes CASTNPGASSYEQYF.

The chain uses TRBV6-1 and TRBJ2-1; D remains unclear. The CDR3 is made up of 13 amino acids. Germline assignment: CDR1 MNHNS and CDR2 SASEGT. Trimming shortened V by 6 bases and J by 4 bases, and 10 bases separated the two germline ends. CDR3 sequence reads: CASRRLGYNEQFF. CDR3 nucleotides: TGTGCCAGCAGAAGGCTCGGATACAATGAGCAGTTCTTC.

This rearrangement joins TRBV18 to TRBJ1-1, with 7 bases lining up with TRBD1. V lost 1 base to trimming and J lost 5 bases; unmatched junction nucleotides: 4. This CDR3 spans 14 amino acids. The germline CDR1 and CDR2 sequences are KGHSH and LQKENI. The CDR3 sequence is CASSPLRGRTEAFF. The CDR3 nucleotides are TGTGCCAGCTCACCACTGAGGGGGCGGACTGAAGCTTTCTTT.

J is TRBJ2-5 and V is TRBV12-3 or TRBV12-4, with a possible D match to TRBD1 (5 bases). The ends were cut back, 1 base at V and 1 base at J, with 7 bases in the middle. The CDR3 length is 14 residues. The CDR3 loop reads CASSLVDIQETQYF. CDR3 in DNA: TGTGCCAGCAGTTTAGTGGACATCCAAGAGACCCAGTACTTC.

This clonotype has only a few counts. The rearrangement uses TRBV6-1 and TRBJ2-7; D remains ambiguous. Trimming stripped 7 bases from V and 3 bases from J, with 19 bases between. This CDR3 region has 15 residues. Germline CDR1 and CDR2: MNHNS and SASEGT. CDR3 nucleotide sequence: TGTGCCAGCAACCTGGTTGGACGTGGGGTCTACGAGCAGTACTTC. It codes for CASNLVGRGVYEQYF.

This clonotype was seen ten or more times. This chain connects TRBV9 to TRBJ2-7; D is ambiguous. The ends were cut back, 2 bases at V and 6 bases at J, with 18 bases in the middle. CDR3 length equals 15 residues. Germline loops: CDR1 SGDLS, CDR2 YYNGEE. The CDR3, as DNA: TGTGCCAGCAGCGTCAAGGAGCATGAATTGGGCGAGCAGTACTTC. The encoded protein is CASSVKEHELGEQYF.

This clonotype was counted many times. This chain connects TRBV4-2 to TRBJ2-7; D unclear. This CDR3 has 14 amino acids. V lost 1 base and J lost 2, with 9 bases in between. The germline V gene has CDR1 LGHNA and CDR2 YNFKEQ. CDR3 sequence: CASSQAATAYEQYF. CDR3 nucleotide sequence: TGTGCCAGCAGCCAAGCCGCAACGGCCTACGAGCAGTACTTC.

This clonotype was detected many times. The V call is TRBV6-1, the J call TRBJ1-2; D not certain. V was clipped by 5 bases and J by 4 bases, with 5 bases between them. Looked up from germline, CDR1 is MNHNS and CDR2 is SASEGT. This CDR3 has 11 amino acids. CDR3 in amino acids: CASSRSYGYTF. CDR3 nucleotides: TGTGCCAGCAGTAGGAGCTATGGCTACACCTTC.

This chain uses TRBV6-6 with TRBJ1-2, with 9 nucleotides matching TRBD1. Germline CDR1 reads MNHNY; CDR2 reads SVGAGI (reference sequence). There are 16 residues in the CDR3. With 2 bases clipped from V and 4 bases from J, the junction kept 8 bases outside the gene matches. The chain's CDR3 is CASSYTGTGKPYGYTF. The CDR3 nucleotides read TGTGCCAGCAGTTACACAGGGACAGGGAAACCCTATGGCTACACCTTC.